This T cell receptor (beta chain) came from a study of shared clonotypes between healthy human individuals. Overall study findings and caveats: Unshared clonotypes carried lower generation probabilities than those common to all four donors.

On this clone: Its antigen is still unknown.

Over several immunoSEQ plates, each subset's genomic DNA was distributed in even portions. Each replicate PCR on the sorted subsets used about 0.2 ug DNA (around 31,000 T cell genomes). Using immunoSEQ multiplex PCR, the repertoire was profiled, and TCRdb retains in-frame clones only, with some absent. The profile shows 2 million to 2.5 million clones, 95% of them singletons. The CDR3 is 14 amino acids. V lost 8 bases to trimming and J lost 4 bases; unmatched junction nucleotides: 3. CDR1 and CDR2 (germline): ENHRY, SYGVKD. Each donor was a Caucasian adult residing in Nashville, Tennessee. The sequence was collected from a man aged 18-30 years in good health. The chain joins TRBV10-3 to TRBJ2-2; 11 positions match TRBD2. The sequenced sample was naive CD4+ T cells sorted from blood. Specified subset: CD45RA+ positively selected. The CDR3: CAIFSGGATGELFF. The CDR3 coding sequence is TGTGCCATCTTTAGCGGGGGGGCCACCGGGGAGCTGTTTTTT.